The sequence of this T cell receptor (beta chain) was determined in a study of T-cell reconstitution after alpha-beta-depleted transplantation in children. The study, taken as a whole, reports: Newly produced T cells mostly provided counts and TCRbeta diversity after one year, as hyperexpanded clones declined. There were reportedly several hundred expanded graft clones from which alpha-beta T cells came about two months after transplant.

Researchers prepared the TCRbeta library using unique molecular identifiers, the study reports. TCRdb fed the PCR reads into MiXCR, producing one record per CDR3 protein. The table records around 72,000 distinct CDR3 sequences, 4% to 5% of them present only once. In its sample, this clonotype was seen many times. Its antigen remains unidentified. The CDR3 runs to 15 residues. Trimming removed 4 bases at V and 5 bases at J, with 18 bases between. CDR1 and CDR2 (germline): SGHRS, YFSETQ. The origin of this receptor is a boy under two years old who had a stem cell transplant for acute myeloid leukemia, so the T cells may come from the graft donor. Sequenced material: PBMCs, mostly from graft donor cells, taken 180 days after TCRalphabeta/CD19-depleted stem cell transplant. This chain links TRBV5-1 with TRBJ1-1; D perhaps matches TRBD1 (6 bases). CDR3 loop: CASSANTGQGTEAFF. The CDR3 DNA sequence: TGCGCCAGCAGCGCCAACACAGGGCAGGGAACTGAAGCTTTCTTT.